This TCR beta chain was sequenced for a study of post-analysis software for immune sequencing data. Study context: Relapsing-remitting, secondary progressive and progressive-relapsing forms made up the multiple sclerosis disease courses. Study-wide results and limits: Samples sharing a preparation batch grouped tightly together when assessed by F measure. Patients showed TRBV5-6, TRBV5-1 and TRBV20-1 among roughly five TRBV segments more frequent than in controls. Multiple sclerosis patients had significantly lower normalized Chao1 diversity than controls.

Unique molecular identifiers tagged the TCR beta cDNA libraries. Each CDR3 protein is one row after TCRdb ran MiXCR on the PCR reads. This table holds about 800,000 distinct CDR3 sequences, roughly 30% found once. This clonotype was seen more than once but under ten times. What it binds is not known. Per the germline V gene, CDR1 is MGHRA and CDR2 is YSYEKL. The CDR3 extends over 13 amino acids. With 1 base removed from V and 7 bases from J, the gap between germline ends came to 10 bases. Sequenced material: blood. The TCR originated in a girl aged 5 to 17 with multiple sclerosis. The gene calls are TRBV4-1 and TRBJ1-1, with D perhaps matching TRBD1 (6 bases). The CDR3 region has the DNA TGCGCCAGCAGCCAAGGGACAGAGAGTGAAGCTTTCTTT. Residues: CASSQGTESEAFF.